The clone carrying this TCR beta chain was seen ten or more times. This CDR3 comprises 17 residues. Germline V lookup: CDR1 DFQATT, CDR2 SNEGSKA (reference sequence). V gave up 6 bases and J gave up 0 bases; unmatched junction bases: 12. TCR beta VDJ and CDR3 profiling used genomic DNA as template. TCRdb reprocessed the reads with MiXCR, giving one entry per CDR3 protein. This sample carries approximately 130,000 distinct CDR3 sequences, under 60% of them seen once, and the ten largest clones take 25% to 35%. The data belong to a study of CD8+CD57+ T cells in acquired aplastic anemia. Across the whole study: Sorted CD4+ and CD8+ cells yielded DNA averaging around 3 ug.

Sequenced patients had shown CD8+CD57+ cell expansion by flow cytometry. Severe acquired aplastic anemia was present in all patients. No therapy had been given to the patients at the time of blood sampling. The J gene is TRBJ1-5, the V gene TRBV20-1; 9 bases fit TRBD1. Sequenced: sorted CD4+, CD8+, or CD8+CD57+ T cells (not recorded which) from PBMCs. The receptor comes from a human donor with aplastic anemia. The CDR3: CSALMTDRGYSNQPQHF. CDR3 nucleotide sequence: TGCAGTGCCCTCATGACGGACAGGGGTTATAGCAATCAGCCCCAGCATTTT.